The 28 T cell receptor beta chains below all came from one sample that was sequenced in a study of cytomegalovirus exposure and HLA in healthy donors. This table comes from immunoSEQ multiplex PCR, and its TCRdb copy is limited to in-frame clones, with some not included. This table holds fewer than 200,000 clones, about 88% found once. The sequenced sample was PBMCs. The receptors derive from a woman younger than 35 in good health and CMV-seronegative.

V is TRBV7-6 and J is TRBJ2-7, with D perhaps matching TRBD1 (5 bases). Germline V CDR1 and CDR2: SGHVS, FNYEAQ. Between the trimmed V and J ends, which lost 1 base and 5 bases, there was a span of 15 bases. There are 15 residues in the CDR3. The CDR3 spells CASSLGGELGHEQYF. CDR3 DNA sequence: TGTGCCAGCAGCTTAGGAGGCGAGTTGGGGCACGAGCAGTACTTC.

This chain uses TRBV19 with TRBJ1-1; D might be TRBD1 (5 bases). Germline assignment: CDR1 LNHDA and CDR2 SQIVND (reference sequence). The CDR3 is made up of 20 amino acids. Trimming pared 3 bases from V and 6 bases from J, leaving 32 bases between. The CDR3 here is CASSIPPEQAETPRVAEAFF. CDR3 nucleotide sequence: TGTGCCAGTAGTATCCCCCCAGAACAGGCAGAGACCCCCCGTGTAGCTGAAGCTTTCTTT.

This CDR3 reads CASSESLTSTGELFF. CDR3 nucleotide sequence: TGTGCCAGCAGTGAATCGTTGACTAGCACCGGGGAGCTGTTTTTT. This chain uses TRBV2 with TRBJ2-2, with D possibly being TRBD2 (6 bases). Germline CDR1 is SNHLY and CDR2 is FYNNEI. Trimming took off 2 bases at V and 4 bases at J, with 11 bases between the two ends. The CDR3 is made up of 15 amino acids.

CDR3 in amino acids: CASSSEITKTQYF. The DNA for the CDR3 is TGTGCCAGCAGCTCTGAGATTACGAAGACCCAGTACTTC. V and J are TRBV7-9 and TRBJ2-5; D remains ambiguous. V shed 4 bases and J shed 6 bases, with 12 bases lying between them. The CDR3 totals 13 residues. CDR1 SEHNR and CDR2 FQNEAQ come from the germline V gene (reference sequence).

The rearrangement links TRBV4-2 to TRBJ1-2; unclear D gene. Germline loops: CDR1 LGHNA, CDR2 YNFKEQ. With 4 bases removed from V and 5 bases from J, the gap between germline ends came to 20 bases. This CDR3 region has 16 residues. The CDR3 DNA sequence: TGTGCCAGCAGCCGCCCAGGTGTAGCGTCTCTATATGGCTACACCTTC. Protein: CASSRPGVASLYGYTF.

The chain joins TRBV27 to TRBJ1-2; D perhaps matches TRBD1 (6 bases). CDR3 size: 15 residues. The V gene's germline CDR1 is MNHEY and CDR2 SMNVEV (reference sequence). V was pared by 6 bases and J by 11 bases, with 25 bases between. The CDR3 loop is CASRGYGGIRGEYTF. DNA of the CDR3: TGTGCCAGCAGGGGCTACGGGGGGATTAGGGGGGAGTACACCTTC.

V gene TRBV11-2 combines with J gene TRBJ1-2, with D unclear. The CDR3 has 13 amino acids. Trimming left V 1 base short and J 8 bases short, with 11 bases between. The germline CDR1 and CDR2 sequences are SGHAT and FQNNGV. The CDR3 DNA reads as TGTGCCAGCAGCTTAGGAGGGTTTGGCGGCTACACCTTC. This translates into CASSLGGFGGYTF. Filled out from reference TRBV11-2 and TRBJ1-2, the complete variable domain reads EAGVAQSPRYKIIEKRQSVAFWCNPISGHATLYWYQQILGQGPKLLIQFQNNGVVDDSQLPKDRFSAERLKGVDSTLKIQPAKLEDSAVYLCASSLGGFGGYTFGSGTRLTVV.

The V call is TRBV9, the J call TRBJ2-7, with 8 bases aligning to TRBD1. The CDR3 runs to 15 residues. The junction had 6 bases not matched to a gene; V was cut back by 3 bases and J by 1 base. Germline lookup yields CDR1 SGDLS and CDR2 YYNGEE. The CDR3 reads CASSGRQGSSYEQYF. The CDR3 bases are TGTGCCAGCAGCGGGAGACAGGGGTCTTCCTACGAGCAGTACTTC. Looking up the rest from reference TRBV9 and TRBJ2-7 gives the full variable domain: DSGVTQTPKHLITATGQRVTLRCSPRSGDLSVYWYQQSLDQGLQFLIQYYNGEERAKGNILERFSAQQFPDLHSELNLSSLELGDSALYFCASSGRQGSSYEQYFGPGTRLTVT.

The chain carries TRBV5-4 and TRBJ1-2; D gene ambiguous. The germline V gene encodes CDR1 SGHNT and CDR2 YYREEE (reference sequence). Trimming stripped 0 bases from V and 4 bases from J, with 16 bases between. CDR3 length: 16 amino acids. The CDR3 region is CASSLVEGLLTYGYTF. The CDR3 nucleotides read TGTGCCAGCAGCTTGGTGGAGGGTCTACTTACCTATGGCTACACCTTC.

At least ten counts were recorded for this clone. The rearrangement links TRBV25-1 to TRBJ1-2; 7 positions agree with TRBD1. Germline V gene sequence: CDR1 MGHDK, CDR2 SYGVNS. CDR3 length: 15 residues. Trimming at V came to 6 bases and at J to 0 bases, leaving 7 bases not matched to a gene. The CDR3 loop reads CASSPTGWANYGYTF. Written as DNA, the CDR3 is TGTGCCAGCAGCCCGACAGGGTGGGCTAACTATGGCTACACCTTC.

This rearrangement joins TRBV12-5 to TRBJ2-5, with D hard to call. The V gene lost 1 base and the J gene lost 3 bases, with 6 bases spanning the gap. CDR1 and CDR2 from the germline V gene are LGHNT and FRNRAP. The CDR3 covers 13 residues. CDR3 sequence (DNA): TGTGCTAGTGGTTTGGGCGGAAAAGAGACCCAGTACTTC. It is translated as CASGLGGKETQYF.

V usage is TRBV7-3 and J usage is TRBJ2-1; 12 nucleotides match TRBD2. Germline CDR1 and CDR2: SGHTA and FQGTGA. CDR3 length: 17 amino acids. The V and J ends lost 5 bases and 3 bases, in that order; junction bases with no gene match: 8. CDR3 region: CASSPFASGGGYNEQFF. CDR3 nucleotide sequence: TGTGCCAGCAGCCCCTTTGCTAGCGGGGGGGGCTACAATGAGCAGTTCTTC. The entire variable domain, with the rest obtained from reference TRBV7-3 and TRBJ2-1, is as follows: GAGVSQTPSNKVTEKGKYVELRCDPISGHTALYWYRQSLGQGPEFLIYFQGTGAADDSGLPNDRFFAVRPEGSVSTLKIQRTERGDSAVYLCASSPFASGGGYNEQFFGPGTRLTVL.

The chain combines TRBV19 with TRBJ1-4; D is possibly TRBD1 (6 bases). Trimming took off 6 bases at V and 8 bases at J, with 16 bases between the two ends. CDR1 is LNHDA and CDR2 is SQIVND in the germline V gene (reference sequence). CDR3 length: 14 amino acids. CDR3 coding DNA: TGTGCCAGTAGCAGTGTGGGGGACACCGAAAAACTGTTTTTT. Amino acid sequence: CASSSVGDTEKLFF. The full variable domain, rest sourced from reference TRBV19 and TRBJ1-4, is DGGITQSPKYLFRKEGQNVTLSCEQNLNHDAMYWYRQDPGQGLRLIYYSQIVNDFQKGDIAEGYSVSREKKESFPLTVTSAQKNPTAFYLCASSSVGDTEKLFFGSGTQLSVL.

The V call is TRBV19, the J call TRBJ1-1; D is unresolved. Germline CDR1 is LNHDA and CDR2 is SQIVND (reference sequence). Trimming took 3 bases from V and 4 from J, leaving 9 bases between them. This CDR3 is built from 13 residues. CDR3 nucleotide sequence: TGTGCCAGTAGTATGTTGTCCAGCACTGAAGCTTTCTTT. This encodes CASSMLSSTEAFF.

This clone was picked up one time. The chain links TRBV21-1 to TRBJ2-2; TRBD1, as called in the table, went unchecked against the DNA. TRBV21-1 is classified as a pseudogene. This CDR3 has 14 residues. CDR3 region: CASSKVQVSGELFF. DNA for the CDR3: TGTGCCAGCAGCAAAGTACAGGTATCCGGGGAGCTGTTTTTT.

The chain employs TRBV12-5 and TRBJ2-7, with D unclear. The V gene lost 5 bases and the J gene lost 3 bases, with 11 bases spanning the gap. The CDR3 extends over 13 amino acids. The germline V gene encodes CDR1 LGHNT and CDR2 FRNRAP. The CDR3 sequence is CASGKTDGYEQYF. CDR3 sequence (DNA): TGTGCTAGTGGTAAGACTGACGGCTACGAGCAGTACTTC.

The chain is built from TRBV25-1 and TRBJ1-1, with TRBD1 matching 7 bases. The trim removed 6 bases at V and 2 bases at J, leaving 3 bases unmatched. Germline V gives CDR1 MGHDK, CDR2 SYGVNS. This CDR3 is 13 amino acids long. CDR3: CASSNRGNTEAFF. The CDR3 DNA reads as TGTGCCAGCAGCAACAGGGGAAACACTGAAGCTTTCTTT.

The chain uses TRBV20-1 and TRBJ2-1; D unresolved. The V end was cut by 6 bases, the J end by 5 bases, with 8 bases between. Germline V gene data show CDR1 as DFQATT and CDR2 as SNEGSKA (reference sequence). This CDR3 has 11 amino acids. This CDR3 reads CSAWSNNEQFF. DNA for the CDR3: TGCAGTGCGTGGAGCAACAATGAGCAGTTCTTC.

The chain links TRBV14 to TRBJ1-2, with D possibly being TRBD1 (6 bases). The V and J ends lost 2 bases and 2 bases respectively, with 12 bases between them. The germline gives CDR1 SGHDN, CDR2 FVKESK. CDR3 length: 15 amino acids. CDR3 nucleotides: TGTGCCAGCAGCCAAATGGGACAAACGAACTATGGCTACACCTTC. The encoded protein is CASSQMGQTNYGYTF.

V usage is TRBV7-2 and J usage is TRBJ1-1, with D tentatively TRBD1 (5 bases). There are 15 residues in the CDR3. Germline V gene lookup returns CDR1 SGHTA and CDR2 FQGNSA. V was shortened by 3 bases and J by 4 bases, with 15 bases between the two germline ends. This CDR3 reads CASSFVSGVGTEAFF. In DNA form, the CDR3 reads TGTGCCAGCAGCTTCGTCTCGGGGGTTGGCACTGAAGCTTTCTTT.

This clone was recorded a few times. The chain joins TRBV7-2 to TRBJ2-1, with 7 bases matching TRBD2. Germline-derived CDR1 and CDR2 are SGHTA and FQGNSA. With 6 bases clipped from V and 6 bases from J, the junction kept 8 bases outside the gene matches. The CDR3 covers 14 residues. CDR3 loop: CASRRWGRANEQFF. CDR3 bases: TGTGCCAGCAGGAGGTGGGGGAGGGCCAATGAGCAGTTCTTC.

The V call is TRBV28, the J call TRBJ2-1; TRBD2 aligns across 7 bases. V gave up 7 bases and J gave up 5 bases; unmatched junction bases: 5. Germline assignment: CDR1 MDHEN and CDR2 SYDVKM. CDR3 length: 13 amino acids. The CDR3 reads CASMAGEDNEQFF. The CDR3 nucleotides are TGTGCCAGCATGGCGGGAGAGGACAATGAGCAGTTCTTC.

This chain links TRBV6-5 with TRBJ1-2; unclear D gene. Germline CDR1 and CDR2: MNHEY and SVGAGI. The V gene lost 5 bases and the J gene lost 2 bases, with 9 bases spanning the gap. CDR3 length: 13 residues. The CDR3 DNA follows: TGTGCCAGCAGTACAAGACTCAACTATGGCTACACCTTC. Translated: CASSTRLNYGYTF.

DNA of the CDR3: TGTGCCAGCAGCGTGACTAGCGGTGCCTACGAGCAGTACTTC. Encoded protein: CASSVTSGAYEQYF. The chain links TRBV9 to TRBJ2-7; TRBD2 agrees at 9 bases. The junction had 2 bases not matched to a gene; V was cut back by 2 bases and J by 2 bases. CDR1 and CDR2 (germline): SGDLS, YYNGEE. This CDR3 has 14 amino acids.

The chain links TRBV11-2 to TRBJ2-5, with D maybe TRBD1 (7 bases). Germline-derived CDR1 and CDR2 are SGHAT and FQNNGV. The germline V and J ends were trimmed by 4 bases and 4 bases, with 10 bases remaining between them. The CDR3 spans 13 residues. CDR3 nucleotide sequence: TGTGCCAGCAGCTCAGGGGGAGGAGAGACCCAGTACTTC. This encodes CASSSGGGETQYF. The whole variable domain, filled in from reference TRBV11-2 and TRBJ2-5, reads EAGVAQSPRYKIIEKRQSVAFWCNPISGHATLYWYQQILGQGPKLLIQFQNNGVVDDSQLPKDRFSAERLKGVDSTLKIQPAKLEDSAVYLCASSSGGGETQYFGPGTRLLVL.

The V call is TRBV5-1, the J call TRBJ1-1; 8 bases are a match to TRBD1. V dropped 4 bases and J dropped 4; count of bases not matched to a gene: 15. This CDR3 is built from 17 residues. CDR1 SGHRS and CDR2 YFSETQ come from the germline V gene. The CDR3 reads CASSHTRTGRFSTEAFF. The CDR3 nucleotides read TGCGCCAGCAGCCATACCAGGACAGGGAGGTTTAGCACTGAAGCTTTCTTT.

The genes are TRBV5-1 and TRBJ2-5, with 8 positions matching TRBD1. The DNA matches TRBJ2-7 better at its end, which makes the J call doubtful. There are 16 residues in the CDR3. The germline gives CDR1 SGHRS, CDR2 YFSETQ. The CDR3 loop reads CASSLAFGTGSYEQYF. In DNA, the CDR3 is TGCGCCAGCAGCTTGGCCTTCGGGACAGGCTCCTACGAGCAGTACTTC.

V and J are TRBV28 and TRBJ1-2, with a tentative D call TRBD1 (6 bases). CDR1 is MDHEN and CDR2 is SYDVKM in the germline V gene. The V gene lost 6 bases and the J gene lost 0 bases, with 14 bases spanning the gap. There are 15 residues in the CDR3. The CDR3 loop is CASSRGAQANYGYTF. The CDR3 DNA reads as TGTGCCAGCAGCCGGGGGGCCCAAGCTAACTATGGCTACACCTTC.